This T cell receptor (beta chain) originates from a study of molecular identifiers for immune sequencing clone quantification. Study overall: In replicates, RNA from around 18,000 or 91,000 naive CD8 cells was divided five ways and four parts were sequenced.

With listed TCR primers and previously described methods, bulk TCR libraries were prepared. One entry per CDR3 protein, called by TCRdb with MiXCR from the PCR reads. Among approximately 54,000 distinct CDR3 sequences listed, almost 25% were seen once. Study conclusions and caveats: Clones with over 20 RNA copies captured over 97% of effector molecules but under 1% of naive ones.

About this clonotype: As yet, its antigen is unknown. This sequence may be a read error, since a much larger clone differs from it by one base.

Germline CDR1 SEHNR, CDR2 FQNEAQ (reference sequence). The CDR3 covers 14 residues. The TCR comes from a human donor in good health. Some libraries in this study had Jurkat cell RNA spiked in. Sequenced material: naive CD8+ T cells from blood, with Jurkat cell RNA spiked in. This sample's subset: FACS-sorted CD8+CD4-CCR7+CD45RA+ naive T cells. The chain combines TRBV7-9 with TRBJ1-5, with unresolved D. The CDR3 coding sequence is TGTGCCAGCAGCCCAAGCGATAGCAATCCGCCCCAGCATTTT. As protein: CASSPSDSNPPQHF.